The T cell receptor beta chain under discussion was sequenced for a study of T cells expressing NK-cell markers. TCRdb reprocessed the 5' RACE reads and reports one entry per CDR3 protein, with no DNA. This sample's table reports under 200,000 distinct CDR3 sequences. Germline V gene sequence: CDR1 LNHNV, CDR2 YYDKDF (reference sequence). The CDR3 has 14 residues. The chain recombines TRBV15 with TRBJ2-1; TCRdb indicates TRBD1, and absent DNA this call remains unverified. The source material was blood T cells: a sorted CD56 or NKG2C T cell subset, CD4+ or CD8+ T cells, or bulk PBMC T cells (not recorded which). The sequence came from a woman aged 18-70 years in good health. CDR3 in amino acids: CATSSPRDGDEQFF.